The text below deals with one TCR beta chain. Its antigen is unidentified. The method was immunoSEQ multiplex PCR; TCRdb's version includes in-frame clones alone and lacks a portion of them. The sample shows fewer than 120,000 clones, over 85% of them seen only once. The data belong to a study of T cell responses to AZD1222 COVID-19 vaccine. Overall study findings and caveats: Unmutated variant regions are reportedly the target of nearly half of TCRs that are spike-specific. Baseline seropositivity occurred in only six AZD1222 recipients. Dominant at 160-218 and 743-854, vaccine-associated CD4 TCRs also spanned spike.

This CDR3 contains 13 residues. CDR1 is KGHDR and CDR2 is SFDVKD in the germline V gene. Germline trimming cut 1 base from V and 9 bases from J; bases unmatched to any gene: 3. The TCR sequence derives from an adult who received the AZD1222 COVID-19 vaccine. The specimen was peripheral blood, collected 28 days after the second AZD1222 dose. V gene TRBV24-1 combines with J gene TRBJ2-3; 7 nucleotides align to TRBD2. The CDR3 DNA sequence: TGTGCCACCAGTGATTTACCGGGAGGCACGCAGTATTTT. This translates into CATSDLPGGTQYF.